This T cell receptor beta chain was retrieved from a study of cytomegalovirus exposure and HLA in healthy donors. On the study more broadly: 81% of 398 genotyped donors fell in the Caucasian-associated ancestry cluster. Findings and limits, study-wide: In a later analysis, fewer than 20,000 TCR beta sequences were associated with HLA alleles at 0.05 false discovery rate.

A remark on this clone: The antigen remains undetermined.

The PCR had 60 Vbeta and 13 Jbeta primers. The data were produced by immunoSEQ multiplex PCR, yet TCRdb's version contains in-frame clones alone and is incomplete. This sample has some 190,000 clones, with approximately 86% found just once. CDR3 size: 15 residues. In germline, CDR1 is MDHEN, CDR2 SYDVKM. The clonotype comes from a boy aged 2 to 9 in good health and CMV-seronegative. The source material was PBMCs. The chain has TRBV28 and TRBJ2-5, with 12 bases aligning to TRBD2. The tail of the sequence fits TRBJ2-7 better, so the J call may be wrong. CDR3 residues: CASSRGLAGRYEQYF. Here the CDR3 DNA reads TGTGCCAGCAGTCGGGGACTAGCGGGCCGGTACGAGCAGTACTTC.